The sample holds many counts of the clone carrying this T cell receptor (beta chain). V dropped 0 bases and J dropped 0 bases, with 11 bases sitting between them. The CDR3 runs to 16 residues. Germline CDR1 is GTSNPN and CDR2 is SVGIG (reference sequence). The record originates from a study of regulatory T cells in long-lasting Graves disease. Background on the study: Graves' patients diagnosed newly had used antithyroid drugs under 3 months.

Arm-PCR of CDR3 regions and iRepertoire HTBI primers were used to build TCR beta libraries. TCRdb analysed the multiplex PCR reads with MiXCR anew, one entry per CDR3 protein. The data contain hundreds of thousands of distinct CDR3 sequences, about 11% of them seen just once; the ten biggest clones take up roughly 8.9%. Specified time point: newly diagnosed GD, antithyroid drugs for less than 3 months. The TCR library was prepared using RNA isolated from PBMCs. This sample also belongs to another study, concerning T cells in Graves' hyperthyroidism and ophthalmopathy. That publication notes: During a first-round RT-PCR of the TCR CDR3, the HTBI primer set was used.

The starting material was peripheral blood mononuclear cells (PBMCs), obtained at new diagnosis, from a patient treated with antithyroid drugs. The chain links TRBV30 to TRBJ1-4, with a tentative D call TRBD1 (6 bases). The TCR comes from a woman between 25 and 40 years old with Graves disease. For the CDR3, the DNA is TGTGCCTGGAGTGTAACCAGGGGTGCAACTAATGAAAAACTGTTTTTT. It translates to CAWSVTRGATNEKLFF.